The 5 T cell receptor beta chains below all came from one sample that was sequenced in a study. TCRdb reanalysed the RT-PCR reads using MiXCR and keeps one entry per CDR3 protein. The repertoire holds more than 550,000 distinct CDR3 sequences, around 14% seen once, with roughly 3.9% in the top ten. The sequenced material came from memory CD4+ T cells from blood. The receptors were gathered from a female donor in good health, serving as a healthy control.

This clonotype came up once. Possible read error: a much larger clone is one base away. The chain couples TRBV27 to TRBJ2-5, with D perhaps matching TRBD1 (5 bases). Trimming took off 0 bases at V and 5 bases at J, with 19 bases between the two ends. Germline lookup yields CDR1 MNHEY and CDR2 SMNVEV (reference sequence). The CDR3 covers 17 residues. The CDR3 loop reads CASSLSRQVGRRETQYF. CDR3 nucleotides: TGTGCCAGCAGTTTATCCAGACAAGTGGGGCGTAGGGAGACCCAGTACTTC.

This clonotype was seen a handful of times. J is TRBJ2-2 and V is TRBV6-7, with TRBD2 as a possible D gene (6 bases). TRBV6-7 is an open reading frame, and its role is uncertain. V was clipped by 6 bases and J by 4 bases, with 18 bases between them. CDR3 length equals 16 residues. CDR3 DNA sequence: TGTGCCAGCAGGGCCCCCATGGACTACCTCACCGGGGAGCTGTTTTTT. Amino acid sequence: CASRAPMDYLTGELFF.

The chain employs TRBV7-2 and TRBJ1-3, with 7 bases aligning to TRBD1. CDR1 SGHTA and CDR2 FQGNSA come from the germline V gene. The trim removed 5 bases at V and 0 bases at J, leaving 10 bases unmatched. The CDR3 has 17 residues. The CDR3 coding sequence is TGTGCCAGCAGCACCCGGACAGGAGGAATCTCTGGAAACACCATATATTTT. This translates into CASSTRTGGISGNTIYF.

The chain links TRBV10-3 to TRBJ2-1; 10 nucleotides match TRBD1. Per the germline V gene, CDR1 is ENHRY and CDR2 is SYGVKD. This CDR3 has 15 amino acids. Germline trimming cut 4 bases from V and 7 bases from J; bases unmatched to any gene: 7. The CDR3 loop is CAISGGDRGRNEQFF. CDR3 nucleotides: TGTGCCATCAGTGGGGGGGACAGGGGTAGGAATGAGCAGTTCTTC.

This clonotype appeared a few times. The rearrangement uses TRBV28 and TRBJ2-3, with TRBD2 as a possible D gene (5 bases). Germline V CDR1 and CDR2: MDHEN, SYDVKM. The V gene lost 8 bases and the J gene lost 4 bases, with 16 bases spanning the gap. This CDR3 comprises 14 residues. CDR3 sequence (DNA): TGTGCCAGCTGGGCGAGGTCGGGGTCAGATACGCAGTATTTT. This gives the protein CASWARSGSDTQYF.